The rows below give T cell receptor beta chains drawn from one sample of a study of blood T cell repertoires in COVID-19. TCRdb's copy holds only in-frame clones and misses some; the assay was immunoSEQ multiplex PCR. This table has a few hundred thousand clones, 70% to 90% appearing once. The material sequenced was PBMCs or T cells enriched from blood (not recorded which). Receptors were obtained from a young woman who had recovered from COVID-19. CDR3s include the opening cysteine and the closing phenylalanine or tryptophan. A D gene is named only where the DNA matches it firmly. Size values are once, few and many counts, or a class for expanded clones, and some rows have none.

NA,TRBV10-3,TRBJ1-2,NA,TGTGCCATCAGTGATTCCGGGAGGGTGAGGGCTAACTATGGCTACACCTTC,CAISDSGRVRANYGYTF
NA,TRBV21-1,TRBJ2-7,NA,TGTGCCAGCAGCAACGAGAGGGGAGGTCAATACTACGAGCAGTACTTC,CASSNERGGQYYEQYF
NA,TRBV5-1,TRBJ1-5,NA,TGCGCCAGCAGCTCGGACAGAAATCAGCCCCAGCATTTT,CASSSDRNQPQHF
NA,TRBV21-1,TRBJ2-7,NA,TGTGCCAGCAGCAAGCAGGTCTCCTACGAGCAGTACTTC,CASSKQVSYEQYF
NA,TRBV7-2,TRBJ2-7,NA,TGTGCCAGCAGCTTTTTGGGGGGGACATACGAGCAGTACTTC,CASSFLGGTYEQYF
TRBD1,TRBV6-5,TRBJ2-3,once,TGTGCCAGCAGTACGGGACAGGGGGCCGCAGATACGCAGTATTTT,CASSTGQGAADTQYF
NA,TRBV6-5,TRBJ1-6,NA,TGTGCCAGCAGTTACTCGACAGTCTATAATTCACCCCTCCACTTT,CASSYSTVYNSPLHF
TRBD1,TRBV19,TRBJ2-1,NA,TGTGCCAGTAGTTCGGACAGGGGGAATGAGCAGTTCTTC,CASSSDRGNEQFF
NA,TRBV2,TRBJ2-3,NA,TGTGCCGTAAGTCGGGGGGCCATCACAGATACGCAGTATTTT,CAVSRGAITDTQYF
TRBD1,TRBV2,TRBJ1-4,NA,TGTGCCAGCAGTGACTGGACAGGGGTTGAAAAACTGTTTTTT,CASSDWTGVEKLFF
NA,TRBV27,TRBJ1-6,NA,TGTGCCAGCAGTTTAGAGGGTTGGCGTTCACCCCTCCACTTT,CASSLEGWRSPLHF
NA,TRBV6-2/TRBV6-3,TRBJ1-2,NA,TGTGCCAGCAGTTACTCAACAGGGAGGGATGGCTACACCTTC,CASSYSTGRDGYTF
TRBD1,TRBV23-1,TRBJ1-1,NA,TGCGCCAGCAGTCATTCGACAGGGGGCGAAACTGAAGCTTTCTTT,CASSHSTGGETEAFF
NA,TRBV6-2/TRBV6-3,TRBJ1-1,once,TGTGCCAGCAGCATTATCGGGGGCACTGAAGCTTTCTTT,CASSIIGGTEAFF
NA,TRBV19,TRBJ2-1,NA,TGTGCCAGTAGTCCGCAGGGCAATGAGCAGTTCTTC,CASSPQGNEQFF
TRBD1,TRBV9,TRBJ2-3,NA,TGTGCCAGCAGCGTAGTACCAGGGGGACCCACAGATACGCAGTATTTT,CASSVVPGGPTDTQYF
NA,TRBV2,TRBJ2-3,NA,TGTGCCAGCAGTGCTATTAGCCGATCATCAGATACGCAGTATTTT,CASSAISRSSDTQYF
NA,TRBV21-1,TRBJ1-1,NA,TGTGCCAGCAGCATCCCCGGGCAGGCTCTAGCCACTGAAGCTTTCTTT,CASSIPGQALATEAFF
NA,TRBV7-2,TRBJ2-1,NA,NA,CASSTSTGNDEQFF
TRBD1,TRBV6-4,TRBJ1-5,NA,TGTGCCAGCAGCCTACAGGGGGAAGGCAATCAGCCCCAGCATTTT,CASSLQGEGNQPQHF
NA,TRBV20-1,TRBJ1-2,few,TGCAGTGCTAGTAGGGGGAAGTTTGGCTACACCTTC,CSASRGKFGYTF
NA,TRBV4-1,TRBJ1-6,NA,TGCGCCAGCAGCCAAGTTTCCTATCTCGGGGAAAATTCACCCCTCCACTTT,CASSQVSYLGENSPLHF
NA,TRBV12-3/TRBV12-4,TRBJ1-1,NA,TGTGCCAGCAGTTTAGCGACAGATGAAGCTTTCTTT,CASSLATDEAFF
TRBD2,TRBV9,TRBJ2-5,NA,TGTGCCAGCAGCGTAGAGCGAGCGGGGGGGCCAGAGACCCAGTACTTC,CASSVERAGGPETQYF
TRBD2,TRBV19,TRBJ2-1,few,TGTGCCAGTACCCCTCCTAGGACTAGCGGGGGATCCTACAATGAGCAGTTCTTC,CASTPPRTSGGSYNEQFF
NA,TRBV6-1,TRBJ1-4,NA,TGTGCCAGCAGCGAAAGGCGGCAGTCCCTAAATGAAAAACTGTTTTTT,CASSERRQSLNEKLFF
NA,TRBV28,TRBJ1-2,NA,TGTGCCAGCAGTTTATACAATAACTATGGCTACACCTTC,CASSLYNNYGYTF
TRBD2,TRBV7-9,TRBJ2-3,NA,TGTGCCAGCAGCTTTCTAGCGGGCCTCACAGATACGCAGTATTTT,CASSFLAGLTDTQYF
NA,TRBV6-2/TRBV6-3,TRBJ1-4,many,TGTGCCAGCAGTACTGCAGCTGACAGCCTGGCTGAAAAACTGTTTTTT,CASSTAADSLAEKLFF
NA,TRBV27,TRBJ1-2,NA,TGTGCCAGCAGTCCTGGGTCGGGCTATGGCTACACCTTC,CASSPGSGYGYTF
NA,TRBV28,TRBJ2-7,NA,TGTGCCAGCAGTTTGGGTAGGGAGGAGTTCTCCTACGAGCAGTACTTC,CASSLGREEFSYEQYF
TRBD2,TRBV7-8,TRBJ2-7,NA,TGTGCCAGCAGAGTAGGACTAGCGGGGGTTTACGAGCAGTACTTC,CASRVGLAGVYEQYF
TRBD1,TRBV28,TRBJ2-1,NA,TGTGCCAGCAGTTTATGGGGCGGGGGGACAGGGGTCAATGAGCAGTTCTTC,CASSLWGGGTGVNEQFF
NA,TRBV6-5,TRBJ1-2,NA,TGTGCCAGCAGTTACGGCGGGGACTATGGCTACACCTTC,CASSYGGDYGYTF
TRBD1,TRBV18,TRBJ2-1,NA,TGTGCCAGCTCACTTGGGACAGAATTGTACAATGAGCAGTTCTTC,CASSLGTELYNEQFF
NA,TRBV10-1,TRBJ1-1,NA,TGCGCCAGCAGTTATTCGGGGAACACTGAAGCTTTCTTT,CASSYSGNTEAFF
TRBD2,TRBV28,TRBJ2-1,NA,TGTGCCAGCAGTTTAGGGGGGCTGATAGCGGGGACGAGAAATGAGCAGTTCTTC,CASSLGGLIAGTRNEQFF
TRBD1,TRBV28,TRBJ1-4,once,TGTGCCAGCAGTCCTTGGACAGGGGTAGAAGAAAAACTGTTTTTT,CASSPWTGVEEKLFF
NA,TRBV7-2,TRBJ2-3,few,TGTGCCAGCAGCTCCTCGGGGAGCACAGATACGCAGTATTTT,CASSSSGSTDTQYF
TRBD1,TRBV6-5,TRBJ1-2,NA,TGTGCCAGCAGTCGGGGACAGGGCGGCTATGGCTACACCTTC,CASSRGQGGYGYTF
TRBD1,TRBV2,TRBJ2-7,NA,TGTGCCAGCAGTGAGGACAGGGGGCAGTACTTC,CASSEDRGQYF
NA,TRBV10-2,TRBJ1-6,NA,TGCGCCAGCAGGCCCAGCGAGGGTTATAATTCACCCCTCCACTTT,CASRPSEGYNSPLHF
NA,TRBV7-2,TRBJ1-6,NA,TGTGCCAGCAGCTCCCGCGTTCCAGGGGTCTCCTATAATTCACCCCTCCACTTT,CASSSRVPGVSYNSPLHF
NA,TRBV12-5,TRBJ1-4,NA,TGTGCTAGTGCCCTGGTGGCGGGTTTGGACGAAAAACTGTTTTTT,CASALVAGLDEKLFF
TRBD2,TRBV4-2,TRBJ2-3,NA,TGTGCCAGCAGCCAGGGATCCCGACTAGCCTCAGATACGCAGTATTTT,CASSQGSRLASDTQYF
NA,TRBV7-9,TRBJ2-5,NA,TGTGCCAGCAGCTCATCCGGGGGTAGCTGGGGGAGGTTGGAGACCCAGTACTTC,CASSSSGGSWGRLETQYF
NA,TRBV7-9,TRBJ2-2,NA,TGTGCCAGCAGCCCCCCCATGGCAAACACCGGGGAGCTGTTTTTT,CASSPPMANTGELFF
TRBD2,TRBV7-3,TRBJ2-1,NA,TGTGCCAGCAGCGCGTCAGCGGGGGGAAACAATGAGCAGTTCTTC,CASSASAGGNNEQFF
NA,TRBV6-5,TRBJ2-3,NA,TGTGCCAGCAGCCGGACATTATCCGATACGCAGTATTTT,CASSRTLSDTQYF
TRBD1,TRBV4-1,TRBJ2-6,NA,TGCGCCAGCAGCCCCCGGACAGGGGGCCATGGGGCCAACGTCCTGACTTTC,CASSPRTGGHGANVLTF